These T cell receptor beta chains were read from a single sample in a study of T cells after yellow fever vaccination. Using its own MiXCR run on the 5' RACE reads, TCRdb lists one record per CDR3 protein. In the table there are about 580,000 distinct CDR3 sequences, about a sixth of which are singletons. The specimen comprised PBMCs, sampled 5 days after the first yellow fever vaccination. The receptors shown here come from a man aged 18 to 29 who received the YFV17D yellow fever vaccine. The conserved cysteine and the conserved F or W are not part of the CDR3 here.

V: TRBV27; J: TRBJ2-1; CDR3: ASIPGGPYNEQF
V: TRBV18; J: TRBJ1-3; CDR3: ASSPRTTGNTIY
V: TRBV18; J: TRBJ1-2; CDR3: ASSPPEGLGYT
V: TRBV4-1; J: TRBJ2-5; CDR3: ASSRQGRQETQY
V: TRBV5-1; J: TRBJ2-3; CDR3: ASSLGHRLDTQY
V: TRBV27; J: TRBJ2-3; CDR3: ASSTGFTTDTQY
V: TRBV5-1; J: TRBJ1-5; CDR3: ASSLKGGVQPQH
V: TRBV2; J: TRBJ2-3; CDR3: ASSRVATDTQY
V: TRBV4-3; J: TRBJ2-1; CDR3: ASSQDRDRPSYNEQF
V: TRBV29-1; J: TRBJ2-5; CDR3: SEAQGLAETQY
V: TRBV4-3; J: TRBJ1-4; CDR3: ASSQVFNIVGKLF
V: TRBV12-3/TRBV12-4; J: TRBJ2-7; CDR3: ASSFPGQDEQY
V: TRBV15; J: TRBJ2-1; CDR3: ATSREPGVYNEQF
V: TRBV20-1; J: TRBJ2-1; CDR3: SAIPGTGSHNEQF
V: TRBV4-2; J: TRBJ2-2; CDR3: ASSQGPGTDNTGELF
V: TRBV2; J: TRBJ2-2; CDR3: ASTILTGELF
V: TRBV7-9; J: TRBJ1-6; CDR3: ASSLVGAGGNSPLH
V: TRBV7-3; J: TRBJ2-1; CDR3: ASSRQGAPYNEQF
V: TRBV12-3/TRBV12-4; J: TRBJ2-7; CDR3: ASRPGTLPYEQY
V: TRBV11-1; J: TRBJ2-1; CDR3: ASSPGFGIGPIYEQF
V: TRBV18; J: TRBJ2-4; CDR3: ASSLDIQY
V: TRBV2; J: TRBJ2-1; CDR3: ASSETGEAEQF
V: TRBV5-1; J: TRBJ1-1; CDR3: ASSFHSTGNTEAF
V: TRBV20-1; J: TRBJ1-2; CDR3: SAPTGVRYGYT
V: TRBV20-1; J: TRBJ1-6; CDR3: SAEGFPNSPLH
V: TRBV20-1; J: TRBJ1-3; CDR3: SARATVSGNTIY
V: TRBV3-1; J: TRBJ1-4; CDR3: ASSPAEFNEKLF
V: TRBV7-8; J: TRBJ2-5; CDR3: ASSLGDREETQY
V: TRBV29-1; J: TRBJ1-2; CDR3: SVNRQEAYGYT
V: TRBV20-1; J: TRBJ1-6; CDR3: SAIRRDRASSPLH
V: TRBV7-9; J: TRBJ1-1; CDR3: ASSFDGGRNTEAF
V: TRBV7-3; J: TRBJ2-1; CDR3: ASSLQGNGNNEQF
V: TRBV7-9; J: TRBJ1-2; CDR3: ASSLAIWRTNYGYT
V: TRBV4-1; J: TRBJ2-1; CDR3: ASSHVLAGGDQQF
V: TRBV15; J: TRBJ2-1; CDR3: ATSRAGLVNEQF
V: TRBV20-1; J: TRBJ1-6; CDR3: SAGTAGPFEALH
V: TRBV7-2; J: TRBJ2-3; CDR3: ASSLWGAVEDTQY
V: TRBV7-2; J: TRBJ1-2; CDR3: ASSPWGRVGGYT
V: TRBV5-1; J: TRBJ1-6; CDR3: ASSILPTGTGSPLH
V: TRBV27; J: TRBJ2-5; CDR3: ASSLSRGTSDQETQY
V: TRBV14; J: TRBJ1-6; CDR3: ASSLTASSPLH
V: TRBV9; J: TRBJ2-5; CDR3: ASSPPTGGLQETQY
V: TRBV19; J: TRBJ1-2; CDR3: ARSDREGYT
V: TRBV10-3; J: TRBJ2-3; CDR3: AISPPRAGPGSTQY
V: TRBV5-1; J: TRBJ2-7; CDR3: ASSLATGQVSYEQY
V: TRBV7-2; J: TRBJ1-6; CDR3: ASSPTGEYSPLH
V: TRBV5-1; J: TRBJ2-5; CDR3: ASSPRLGGETQY